Listed here are 10 T cell receptor beta chains from one sample, sequenced in a study of T cells in Graves' hyperthyroidism and ophthalmopathy. Amplification of TCR beta CDR3 regions was performed using RNA transcripts as template. An initial round of RT-PCR targeting the TCR CDR3 relied on the HTBI primer set. A single record per CDR3 protein comes from TCRdb applying MiXCR to the multiplex PCR reads. Here the sample spans some 270,000 distinct CDR3 sequences, approximately 25% being singletons. Sequences were obtained from blood. The receptor source for this set is a woman aged 40-49 years with Graves' ophthalmopathy.

This clonotype was counted a few times. J is TRBJ2-2 and V is TRBV19; D is possibly TRBD2 (6 bases). Trimming shortened V by 5 bases and J by 0 bases, and 10 bases separated the two germline ends. The CDR3 is 15 residues long. From germline, CDR1 is LNHDA and CDR2 SQIVND (reference sequence). The CDR3 sequence: CASSPRGTNTGELFF. In DNA, the CDR3 is TGTGCCAGTAGTCCCCGGGGGACGAACACCGGGGAGCTGTTTTTT.

As for this clonotype: At one end the junction does not follow the germline gene, possibly because of a read error. The genes are TRBV28 and TRBJ2-7; D unresolved. This CDR3 spans 12 amino acids. The germline CDR1 and CDR2 sequences are MDHEN and SYDVKM. The CDR3 loop reads CASILSSYEQSF. As DNA, the CDR3 is TGTGCCAGCATCCTTTCCTCCTACGAGCAGTCCTTC.

The chain links TRBV28 to TRBJ2-7; no definite D call. Germline V gives CDR1 MDHEN, CDR2 SYDVKM. V lost 7 bases and J lost 0, with 16 bases in between. CDR3 length: 15 residues. This chain's CDR3 is CASNMGWQVSYEQYF. CDR3 nucleotides: TGTGCCAGCAATATGGGGTGGCAGGTCTCCTACGAGCAGTACTTC.

This clonotype was counted many times. The chain couples TRBV12-5 to TRBJ2-2; 11 bases map to TRBD2. Germline assignment: CDR1 LGHNT and CDR2 FRNRAP. The trim removed 1 base at V and 1 base at J, leaving 8 bases unmatched. This CDR3 comprises 19 residues. CDR3 sequence reads: CASGLAPSGLAVNTGELFF. CDR3 DNA sequence: TGTGCTAGTGGTTTGGCACCATCGGGACTAGCGGTGAACACCGGGGAGCTGTTTTTT. Looking up the rest from reference TRBV12-5 and TRBJ2-2 gives the full variable domain: DARVTQTPRHKVTEMGQEVTMRCQPILGHNTVFWYRQTMMQGLELLAYFRNRAPLDDSGMPKDRFSAEMPDATLATLKIQPSEPRDSAVYFCASGLAPSGLAVNTGELFFGEGSRLTVL.

This clonotype was counted many times. V usage is TRBV19 and J usage is TRBJ1-2; 11 bases agree with TRBD1. The germline CDR1 and CDR2 sequences are LNHDA and SQIVND (reference sequence). The CDR3 extends over 15 amino acids. Trimming took 4 bases from V and 2 from J; bases not matched to a gene: 3. The CDR3 DNA sequence: TGTGCCAGTAGTACGTGGGACAGGGGGAACTATGGCTACACCTTC. Protein sequence: CASSTWDRGNYGYTF.

The CDR3, as DNA: TGTGCCAGCAGCTTAGTAGGTTCGACGGATTATAGCAATCAGCCCCAGCATTTT. Residues: CASSLVGSTDYSNQPQHF. The rearrangement links TRBV11-2 to TRBJ1-5; D gene ambiguous. CDR3 length: 18 residues. The V gene lost 1 base and the J gene lost 0 bases, with 16 bases spanning the gap. Germline V CDR1 and CDR2: SGHAT, FQNNGV. Looking up the rest from reference TRBV11-2 and TRBJ1-5 gives the full variable domain: EAGVAQSPRYKIIEKRQSVAFWCNPISGHATLYWYQQILGQGPKLLIQFQNNGVVDDSQLPKDRFSAERLKGVDSTLKIQPAKLEDSAVYLCASSLVGSTDYSNQPQHFGDGTRLSIL.

Details on this clonotype: A clone one base away is much larger, so this may be a read error. V is TRBV4-2 and J is TRBJ1-2; no firm D call. The CDR3 runs to 12 residues. V was pared by 4 bases and J by 8 bases, with 11 bases between. Germline V gives CDR1 LGHNA, CDR2 YNFKEQ. For the CDR3, the DNA is TGTGCCAGCAGCCGAGACCCCCAGGGCTACACCTTC. Translation: CASSRDPQGYTF.

This clonotype was recorded many times. This chain joins TRBV20-1 and TRBJ2-5; D is ambiguous. V dropped 3 bases and J dropped 7 bases, with 12 bases sitting between them. This CDR3 spans 12 amino acids. Germline CDR1 DFQATT, CDR2 SNEGSKA (reference sequence). CDR3 region: CSASPLGLTQYF. The CDR3 DNA reads TGCAGTGCTAGTCCGCTAGGCCTGACCCAGTACTTC.

A few counts support this clonotype. V is TRBV18 and J is TRBJ2-3; 7 bases fit TRBD2. V lost 4 bases to trimming and J lost 3 bases; unmatched junction nucleotides: 4. The length of the CDR3 is 14 residues. From germline, CDR1 is KGHSH and CDR2 LQKENI. Here the CDR3 reads CASSRQGGTDTQYF. The DNA for the CDR3 is TGTGCCAGCTCACGTCAGGGAGGGACAGATACGCAGTATTTT.

This clonotype was observed at least ten times. One end of the junction is discordant with germline, which a read error may explain. This chain joins TRBV20-1 and TRBJ1-1; unclear D gene. This CDR3 is 12 amino acids long. The V gene's germline CDR1 is DFQATT and CDR2 SNEGSKA (reference sequence). The CDR3 region has the DNA TGCAGTGCCCCAGACGGGAACCCTGAAGCTTTCTTT. It encodes CSAPDGNPEAFF.